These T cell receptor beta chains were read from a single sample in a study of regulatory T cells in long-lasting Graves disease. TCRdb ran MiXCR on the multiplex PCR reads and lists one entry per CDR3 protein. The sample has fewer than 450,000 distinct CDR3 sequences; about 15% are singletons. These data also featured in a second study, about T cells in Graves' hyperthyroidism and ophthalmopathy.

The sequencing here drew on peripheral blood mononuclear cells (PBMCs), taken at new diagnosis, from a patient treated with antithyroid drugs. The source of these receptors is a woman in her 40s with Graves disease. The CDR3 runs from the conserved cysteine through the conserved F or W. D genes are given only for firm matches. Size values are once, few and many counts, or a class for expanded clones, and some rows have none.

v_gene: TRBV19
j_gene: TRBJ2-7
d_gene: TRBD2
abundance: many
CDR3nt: TGTGCCAGTAGTCCGCAATCTGGGACTAGTGGCGAGCAGTACTTC
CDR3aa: CASSPQSGTSGEQYF

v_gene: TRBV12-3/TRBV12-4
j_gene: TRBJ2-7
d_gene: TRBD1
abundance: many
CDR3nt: TGTGCCAGCAGACCCCTGGGACAGGGGGCGCGCGAGCAGTACTTC
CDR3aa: CASRPLGQGAREQYF

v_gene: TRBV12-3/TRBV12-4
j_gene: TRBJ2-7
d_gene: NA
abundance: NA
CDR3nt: TGTGCCAGCAGCCCCTTTTTAGTCCCCGCCCGGCCCTACGAGCAGTACTTC
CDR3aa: CASSPFLVPARPYEQYF

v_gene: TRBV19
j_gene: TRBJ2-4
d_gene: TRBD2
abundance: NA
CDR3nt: TGTGCCAGTAGTGCCCCGGGACTAGCGCCCCGCCGTTTC
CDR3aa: CASSAPGLAPRRF

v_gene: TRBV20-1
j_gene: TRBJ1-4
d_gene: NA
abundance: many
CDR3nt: TGCAGTGCTACCGGGACAAACATCCTTAATGAAAAACTGTTTTTT
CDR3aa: CSATGTNILNEKLFF

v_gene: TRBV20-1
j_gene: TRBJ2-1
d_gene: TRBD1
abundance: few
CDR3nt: TGCAGTGCTAGACGGACAGGGCGAAATGAGCAGTTCTTC
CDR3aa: CSARRTGRNEQFF

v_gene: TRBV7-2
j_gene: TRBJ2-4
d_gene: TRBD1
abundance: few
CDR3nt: TGTGCCAGCAGCCTGGGACAGACCAAAAACATTCAGTACTTC
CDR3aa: CASSLGQTKNIQYF

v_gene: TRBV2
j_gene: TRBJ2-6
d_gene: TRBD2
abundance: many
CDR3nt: TGTGCCAGCAGGCCGGGAGGGGCTGGGGCCAACGTCCTGACTTTC
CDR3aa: CASRPGGAGANVLTF

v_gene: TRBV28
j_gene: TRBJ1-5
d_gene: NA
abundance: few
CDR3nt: TGTGCCAGCAGTTACCAGGGAATAGGCCAGCCCCAGCATTTT
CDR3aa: CASSYQGIGQPQHF

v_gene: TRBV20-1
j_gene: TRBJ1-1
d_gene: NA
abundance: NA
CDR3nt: TGCAGTGCTAGAGATTTGGTAGGCAGCACTGAAGCTTTCTTT
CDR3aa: CSARDLVGSTEAFF

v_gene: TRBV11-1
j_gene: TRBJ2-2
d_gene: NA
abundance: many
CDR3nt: TGTGCCAGCAGCTTAGCGGGATCGTACACCGGGGAGCTGTTTTTT
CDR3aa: CASSLAGSYTGELFF

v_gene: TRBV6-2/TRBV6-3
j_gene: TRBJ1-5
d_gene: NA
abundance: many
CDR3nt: TGTGCCAGCCACCGAGCAGTCGGTAGCAATCAGCCCCAGCATTTT
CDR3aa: CASHRAVGSNQPQHF

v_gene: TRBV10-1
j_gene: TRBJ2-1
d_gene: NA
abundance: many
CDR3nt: TGCGCCAGCAGTGAGTCTGCCGGGTCCCTACTTGCAGAGCAGTTCTTC
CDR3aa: CASSESAGSLLAEQFF

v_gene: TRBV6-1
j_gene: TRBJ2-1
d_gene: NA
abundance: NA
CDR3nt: TGTGCCAGCAGTACCCGGGACGCCCGCCGGTTCTTC
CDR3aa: CASSTRDARRFF

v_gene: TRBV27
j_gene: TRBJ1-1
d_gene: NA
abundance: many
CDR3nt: TGTGCCAGCAGGCTTATGGGGGACGGGCCCACTGAAGCTTTCTTT
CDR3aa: CASRLMGDGPTEAFF

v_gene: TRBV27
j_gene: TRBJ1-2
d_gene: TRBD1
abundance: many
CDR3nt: TGTGCCAGCAGTTTAAAGGACAGGGGGCGGACCTATGGCTACACCTTC
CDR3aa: CASSLKDRGRTYGYTF

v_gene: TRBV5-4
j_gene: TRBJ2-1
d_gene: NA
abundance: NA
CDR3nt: TGTGCCAGCAGCTTGACTAACTACAATGAGCAGTTCTTC
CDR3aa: CASSLTNYNEQFF

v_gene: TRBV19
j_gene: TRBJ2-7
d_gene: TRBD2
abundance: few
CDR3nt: TGTGCCAGTAGTCCTGAGGGGACTAAATACGAGCAGTACTTC
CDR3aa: CASSPEGTKYEQYF

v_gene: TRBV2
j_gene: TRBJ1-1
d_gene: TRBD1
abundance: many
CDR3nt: TGTGCCAGCAGGGGACGGACAGGGAACACTGAAGCTTTCTTT
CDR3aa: CASRGRTGNTEAFF

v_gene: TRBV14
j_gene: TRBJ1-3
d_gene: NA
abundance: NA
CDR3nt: TGTGCCAGCACCGCGTCCCCAAACACCATATATTTT
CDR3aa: CASTASPNTIYF

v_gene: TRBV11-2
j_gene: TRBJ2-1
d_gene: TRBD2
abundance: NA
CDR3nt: TGTGCCAGCAGTCCCGGGACTAGCGGGAGGATCCCTTACAATGAGCAGTTCTTC
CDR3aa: CASSPGTSGRIPYNEQFF

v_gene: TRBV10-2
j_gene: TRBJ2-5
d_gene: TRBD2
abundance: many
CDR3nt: TGCGCCAGCAGGGCAAATAGCGGGAGGGCCGGGTTTGAGACCCAGTACTTC
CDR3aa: CASRANSGRAGFETQYF

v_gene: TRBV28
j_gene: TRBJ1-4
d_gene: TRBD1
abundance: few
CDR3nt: TGTGCCAGCAGGCAGGGGGGGGAAAAACTGTTTTTT
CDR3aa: CASRQGGEKLFF

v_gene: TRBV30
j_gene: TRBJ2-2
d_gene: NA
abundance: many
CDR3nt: TGTGCCTGGAGCAACACCTTTGGCGGGGAGCTGTTTTTT
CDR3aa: CAWSNTFGGELFF

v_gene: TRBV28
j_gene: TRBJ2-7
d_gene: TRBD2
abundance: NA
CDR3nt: TGTGCCAGCAGTTTGACGGGAGGGCTCAGGTACGAGCAGTACTTC
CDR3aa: CASSLTGGLRYEQYF